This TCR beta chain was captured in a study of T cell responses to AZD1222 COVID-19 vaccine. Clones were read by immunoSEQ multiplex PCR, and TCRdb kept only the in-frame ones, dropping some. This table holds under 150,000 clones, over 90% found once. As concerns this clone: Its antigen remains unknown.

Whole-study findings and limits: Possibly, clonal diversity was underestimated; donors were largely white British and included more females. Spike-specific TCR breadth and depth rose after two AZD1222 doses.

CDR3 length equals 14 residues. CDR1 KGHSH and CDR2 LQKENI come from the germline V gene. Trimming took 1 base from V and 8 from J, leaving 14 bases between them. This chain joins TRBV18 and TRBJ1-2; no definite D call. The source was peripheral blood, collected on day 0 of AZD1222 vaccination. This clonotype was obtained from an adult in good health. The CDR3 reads CASSPLGAREGYTF. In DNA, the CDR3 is TGTGCCAGCTCACCACTAGGAGCGAGGGAAGGCTACACCTTC.